These 2 T cell receptor beta chains were all obtained from the same sample, sequenced in a study of naive and memory T cell subsets. The beta constant-region primer was an equimolar mix of two oligonucleotides covering TRBC1 and TRBC2. Four rounds of PCR amplified the ligated cDNA using nested alpha and beta constant-region primers plus SP2. TCRdb redid the calling of the UMI-ligation and nested PCR reads with MiXCR, one entry per CDR3 protein. Here the sample spans under 25,000 distinct CDR3 sequences, more than 7% being singletons. The sequenced material came from central memory CD8+ T cells from blood. The origin of the receptors is a human donor in good health.

The table lists this clonotype with a few counts. The chain couples TRBV5-1 to TRBJ2-3; tentative D call: TRBD2 (5 bases). V shed 4 bases and J shed 5 bases, with 8 bases lying between them. The germline V gene has CDR1 SGHRS and CDR2 YFSETQ. This CDR3 comprises 12 residues. The CDR3 DNA is TGCGCCAGCAGCCTGACTAAAGATACGCAGTATTTT. This gives the protein CASSLTKDTQYF.

The rearrangement uses TRBV21-1 and TRBJ2-7; the D call TRBD1 from the table was never checked on the DNA. TRBV21-1 is assigned pseudogene status. The CDR3 is 14 residues long. CDR3 sequence: CASSMERDPYEQYF. The CDR3 DNA follows: TGTGCCAGCAGCATGGAAAGGGATCCCTACGAGCAGTACTTC.